The TCR beta chain described here comes from a study of blood T cell repertoires in COVID-19. At the level of the study: COVID-19 samples, acute and convalescent, were from the United States, Italy and Spain.

The CDR3 length is 13 residues. J gave up 7 bases and V 4 bases, and 5 bases lay outside the gene matches. In germline, CDR1 is MGHRA, CDR2 YSYEKL. Per the original methods: Counts of nucleated cells, estimated from reference gene primer amplification, were obtained. TCRdb's table, derived via immunoSEQ multiplex PCR, lists solely in-frame clones and lacks some. That table supplies the V and J calls and clone size; D and trimming were determined from the DNA. Of 150,000 to 200,000 clones in the sample, around 80% are singletons; the top ten hold around 17%. The sequence came from a woman between 45 and 65 years old with acute COVID-19. The chain carries TRBV4-1 and TRBJ1-2; the match to TRBD1 covers 8 bases. Material: PBMCs or T cells enriched from blood (not recorded which). The CDR3 DNA is TGCGCCAGCAGCCGAGAAGGACAGGGTGGCTACACCTTC. Encoded protein: CASSREGQGGYTF.